One and the same sample provided the 8 T cell receptor beta chains below, sequenced in a study of shared clonotypes between healthy human individuals. Only in-frame clones appear in the TCRdb table, and some are missing; sequencing was by immunoSEQ multiplex PCR. The data contain 170,000 or so clones, approximately 61% of them seen just once; the ten biggest clones take up about 10%. Source material: memory CD4+ T cells sorted from blood. The sample's subset: CD45RA-negative fraction. These TCRs come from a man aged 30 to 45 in good health.

The sample holds a few counts of this clone. The chain combines TRBV19 with TRBJ1-5; TRBD1 aligns across 8 bases. Germline CDR1 reads LNHDA; CDR2 reads SQIVND (reference sequence). With V trimmed by 2 bases and J by 2 bases, 11 bases remained unmatched. The CDR3 is 18 residues long. CDR3 nucleotides: TGTGCCAGTAGTATACTGACAGGGGTGATGGATGGCAATCAGCCCCAGCATTTT. Translation gives CASSILTGVMDGNQPQHF.

This chain connects TRBV11-3 to TRBJ2-1, with D hard to call. The germline V gene has CDR1 SGHNT and CDR2 YENEEA. V lost 4 bases, J lost 7 bases, and 14 bases lay in between. This CDR3 is 14 amino acids long. The CDR3 is CASSSDRIGNEQFF. Here the CDR3 DNA reads TGTGCCAGCAGCTCCGACCGAATAGGGAATGAGCAGTTCTTC.

The table lists this clone with many counts. V usage is TRBV5-4 and J usage is TRBJ2-7, with 8 bases matching TRBD2. Germline V gives CDR1 SGHNT, CDR2 YYREEE (reference sequence). CDR3 size: 14 residues. With V trimmed by 3 bases and J by 6 bases, 8 bases remained unmatched. DNA of the CDR3: TGTGCCAGCAGCTCACTAGCGGTTCCGTCCGAGCAGTACTTC. Residues: CASSSLAVPSEQYF.

In nucleotides, the CDR3 is TGTGCCAGCTCACCAAATACAGGGGGCGACGAGCAGTACTTC. Translating gives CASSPNTGGDEQYF. V gene TRBV18 combines with J gene TRBJ2-7; 9 nucleotides align to TRBD1. CDR3 length: 14 residues. Per germline, CDR1 KGHSH and CDR2 LQKENI. V lost 2 bases to trimming and J lost 5 bases; unmatched junction nucleotides: 4.

This chain links TRBV2 with TRBJ2-1; TRBD2 is a possible D gene (5 bases). The germline V gene has CDR1 SNHLY and CDR2 FYNNEI. Trimming took 4 bases from V and 6 from J, leaving 7 bases between them. The CDR3 has 12 amino acids. In nucleotides, the CDR3 is TGTGCCAGCAGTGGTGAGGGCAATGAGCAGTTCTTC. Protein: CASSGEGNEQFF.

Details on this clone: An end of the junction differs from the germline gene, which may be a read error. The chain combines TRBV2 with TRBJ2-7; 7 bases are a match to TRBD1. This CDR3 has 13 residues. Per the germline V gene, CDR1 is SNHLY and CDR2 is FYNNEI. The CDR3 loop is CASIEQGMGEQYF. The CDR3 DNA reads as TGTGCCAGCATTGAACAGGGGATGGGCGAGCAGTACTTC.

The chain joins TRBV18 to TRBJ1-1; TRBD1 matches 11 bases. CDR3 length: 18 amino acids. CDR1 is KGHSH, CDR2 LQKENI, per germline. The J segment lost 0 bases and the V segment lost 3 bases, leaving 9 bases of the junction unmatched. CDR3 protein: CASSPRTGGRRMNTEAFF. Here the CDR3 DNA reads TGTGCCAGCTCACCTCGGACAGGGGGCCGTCGGATGAACACTGAAGCTTTCTTT. Complete variable domain (other parts from reference TRBV18 and TRBJ1-1): NAGVMQNPRHLVRRRGQEARLRCSPMKGHSHVYWYRQLPEEGLKFMVYLQKENIIDESGMPKERFSAEFPKEGPSILRIQQVVRGDSAAYFCASSPRTGGRRMNTEAFFGQGTRLTVV.

The V gene is TRBV6-5, the J gene TRBJ1-5; 10 nucleotides align to TRBD1. From germline, CDR1 is MNHEY and CDR2 SVGAGI. The CDR3 has 14 amino acids. After removal of 6 bases from V and 7 bases from J, the junction contained 6 bases not matched to a gene. The CDR3 reads CASRPGDRGQPQHF. For the CDR3, the DNA is TGTGCCAGCAGGCCTGGGGACAGGGGACAGCCCCAGCATTTT.